The clone carrying this T cell receptor (beta chain) was observed a few times. Its antigen is currently unknown. The data originate from a study of cytomegalovirus exposure and HLA in healthy donors. Study in general: When 350 to 400 donors were genotyped, just over 80% of them were found to fall in the Caucasian-associated ancestry cluster. Study results and caveats: One later analysis reportedly identified an Asian-associated ancestry cluster that showed fewer N-insertions than the approximately 700-donor mean. In all likelihood, a cluster of highly shared sequence variants was a sequencing artifact. Accurate predictions that matched the HLA-A and HLA-B alleles of most subjects were reportedly made from TCR beta sequences.

The CDR3 consists of 12 residues. Germline V CDR1 and CDR2: LNHDA, SQIVND (reference sequence). V dropped 5 bases and J dropped 5 bases, with 7 bases sitting between them. Primers for the PCR totalled 60 Vbeta and 13 Jbeta. Data came from immunoSEQ multiplex PCR; TCRdb stores just in-frame clones and leaves some out. The data show about 190,000 clones, with 79% seen just once and less than 2% held by the top ten. The sequence was obtained from a woman between 18 and 29 years old in good health and CMV-seronegative. The J gene is TRBJ1-5, the V gene TRBV19; D unclear. Sequencing input: PBMCs. As DNA, the CDR3 is TGTGCCAGTAGTTACCAGTATCAGCCCCAGCATTTT. Protein: CASSYQYQPQHF.